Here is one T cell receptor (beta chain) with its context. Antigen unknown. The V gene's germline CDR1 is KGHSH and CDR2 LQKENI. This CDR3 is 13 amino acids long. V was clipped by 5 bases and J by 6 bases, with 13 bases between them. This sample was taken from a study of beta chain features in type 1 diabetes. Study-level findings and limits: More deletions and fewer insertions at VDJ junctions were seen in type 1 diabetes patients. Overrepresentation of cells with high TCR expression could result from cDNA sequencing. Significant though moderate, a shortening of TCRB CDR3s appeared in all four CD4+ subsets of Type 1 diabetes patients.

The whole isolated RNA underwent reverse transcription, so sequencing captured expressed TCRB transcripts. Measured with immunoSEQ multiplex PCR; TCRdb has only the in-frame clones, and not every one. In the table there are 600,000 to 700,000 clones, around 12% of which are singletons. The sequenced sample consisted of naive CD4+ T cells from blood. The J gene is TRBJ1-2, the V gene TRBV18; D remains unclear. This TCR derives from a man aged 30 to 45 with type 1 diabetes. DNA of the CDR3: TGTGCCAGCTCAGGGGAAGGAGGTGATGGCTACACCTTC. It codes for CASSGEGGDGYTF. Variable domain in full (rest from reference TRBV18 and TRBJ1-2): NAGVMQNPRHLVRRRGQEARLRCSPMKGHSHVYWYRQLPEEGLKFMVYLQKENIIDESGMPKERFSAEFPKEGPSILRIQQVVRGDSAAYFCASSGEGGDGYTFGSGTRLTVV.